These 16 T cell receptor beta chains originate from one sample sequenced in a study of CD8+CD57+ T cells in acquired aplastic anemia (dated by TCRdb to about 2018). The instrument given in TCRdb is Illumina HiSeq 2000. TCR beta VDJ combination and CDR3 sequence profiling used genomic DNA as the template. TCRdb took the public reads, trimmed them with fastp at Q25, ran MiXCR for clone calling and kept in-frame beta chains. CDR3 protein duplicates are merged, each entry listing the most common genes and DNA. The sample table contains fewer than 250,000 distinct CDR3 sequences; only one count was recorded for roughly half of them. The ten largest clones take up over 7.5% of the sample. Expansion of CD8+CD57+ cells had been shown by flow cytometry in the patients chosen for sequencing. Sequencing used sorted CD4+, CD8+, or CD8+CD57+ T cells (not recorded which) from PBMCs. These receptors all stem from a human donor with aplastic anemia.

This clonotype was counted many times. This chain links TRBV7-9 with TRBJ2-1; D is undetermined. The V end lost 7 bases, the J end lost 8 bases, and 12 bases lay between the germline ends. This CDR3 region has 12 residues. The V gene's germline CDR1 is SEHNR and CDR2 FQNEAQ (reference sequence). The DNA for the CDR3 is TGTGCCAGCAATCCATCTATTGATGAGCAGTTCTTC. It is translated as CASNPSIDEQFF.

The V and J genes are TRBV15 and TRBJ1-4; the D is unclear. With 0 bases removed from V and 3 bases from J, the gap between germline ends came to 14 bases. The length of the CDR3 is 17 residues. The germline gives CDR1 LNHNV, CDR2 YYDKDF (reference sequence). CDR3 in DNA: TGTGCCACCAGCAGAGATCGCGCCTCCTTTGCTAATGAAAAACTGTTTTTT. The encoded protein is CATSRDRASFANEKLFF.

The chain is built from TRBV7-9 and TRBJ1-6; D gene unclear. Germline CDR1 reads SEHNR; CDR2 reads FQNEAQ (reference sequence). The CDR3 spans 15 residues. CDR3 sequence reads: CANKSAIALNSPLHF. The CDR3 DNA reads as TGTGCTAACAAAAGCGCCATCGCCCTTAATTCACCCCTCCACTTT. The full variable domain, its missing parts supplied by reference TRBV7-9 and TRBJ1-6, is DTGVSQNPRHKITKRGQNVTFRCDPISEHNRLYWYRQTLGQGPEFLTYFQNEAQLEKSRLLSDRFSAERPKGSFSTLEIQRTEQGDSAMYLCANKSAIALNSPLHFGNGTRLTVT.

V gene TRBV11-3 combines with J gene TRBJ1-5, with no clear D. The CDR3 sequence is 9 residues long. Trimming took 5 bases from V and 13 from J, leaving 6 bases between them. The V gene's germline CDR1 is SGHNT and CDR2 YENEEA. CDR3 DNA sequence: TGTGCCAGCAGCCCACATCAGCATTTT. This gives the protein CASSPHQHF.

In its sample, this clonotype was seen a few times. The chain carries TRBV12-3 or TRBV12-4 and TRBJ2-7; TRBD2 aligns across 11 bases. V lost 5 bases to trimming and J lost 3 bases; unmatched junction nucleotides: 6. The CDR3 sequence is 15 residues long. The CDR3 nucleotides read TGTGCCAGCAGTCCACTAGCGGGAGAGGGCTACGAGCAGTACTTC. This gives the protein CASSPLAGEGYEQYF.

About this clonotype: A read error may be the cause here, since a much bigger clone is one base away. V is TRBV7-6 and J is TRBJ2-1, with 9 nucleotides matching TRBD1. Germline values: CDR1 SGHVS, CDR2 FNYEAQ. The CDR3 is 15 residues long. DNA of the CDR3: TGTGCCAGCAGCGCGGGACAGGGCACCTACGATGAGCAGTTCTTC. As protein: CASSAGQGTYDEQFF.

This clonotype was detected many times. The chain couples TRBV6-1 to TRBJ2-7, with a possible D match to TRBD2 (5 bases). This CDR3 contains 15 residues. V was cut by 1 base and J by 1 base, with 11 bases left in between. CDR1 is MNHNS and CDR2 is SASEGT in the germline V gene. The CDR3 sequence is CASSEGGYGSYEQYF. The CDR3 coding sequence is TGTGCCAGCAGTGAAGGCGGGTACGGATCCTACGAGCAGTACTTC.

This clonotype was detected many times. This chain connects TRBV7-9 to TRBJ2-7; TRBD2 agrees at 8 bases. The V gene end was trimmed by 4 bases and the J gene end by 1 base; junction bases not matched to a gene: 6. Germline CDR1 SEHNR, CDR2 FQNEAQ (reference sequence). The length of the CDR3 is 15 residues. DNA of the CDR3: TGTGCCAGCAGCTCTCCATTAGCGGGGTCCTACGAGCAGTACTTC. This codes for CASSSPLAGSYEQYF. Full variable domain (missing parts from reference TRBV7-9 and TRBJ2-7): DTGVSQNPRHKITKRGQNVTFRCDPISEHNRLYWYRQTLGQGPEFLTYFQNEAQLEKSRLLSDRFSAERPKGSFSTLEIQRTEQGDSAMYLCASSSPLAGSYEQYFGPGTRLTVT.

This chain connects TRBV12-3 or TRBV12-4 to TRBJ2-3, with 10 bases aligning to TRBD2. The CDR3 extends over 16 amino acids. Trimming removed 2 bases from V and 1 base from J; junction bases left unmatched: 3. The CDR3 loop is CASSLKSGGGTDTQYF. Here the CDR3 DNA reads TGTGCCAGCAGTTTAAAGAGCGGGGGGGGCACAGATACGCAGTATTTT.

This clonotype was seen ten or more times. The V call is TRBV29-1, the J call TRBJ2-7; maybe TRBD1 (6 bases). The CDR3 loop spans 13 amino acids. The V gene lost 6 bases and the J gene lost 3 bases, with 15 bases spanning the gap. The germline gives CDR1 SQVTM, CDR2 ANQGSEA. DNA of the CDR3: TGCAGCGTCAATGGACAGACCTACTACGAGCAGTACTTC. Amino acid sequence: CSVNGQTYYEQYF.

The chain joins TRBV7-8 to TRBJ1-5; D remains unclear. CDR3 length: 14 residues. Germline V lookup: CDR1 SGHVS, CDR2 FQNEAQ. The V end lost 3 bases, the J end lost 4 bases, and 10 bases lay between the germline ends. Here the CDR3 DNA reads TGTGCCAGCAGCTTCGGAGTTGTAAATCAGCCCCAGCATTTT. Its protein is CASSFGVVNQPQHF.

Here the CDR3 reads CASSESTGIGEQFF. The CDR3 DNA follows: TGCGCCAGCAGTGAGTCTACCGGGATAGGTGAGCAGTTCTTC. The chain is built from TRBV10-2 and TRBJ2-1, with D possibly matching TRBD2 (5 bases). Trimming took off 0 bases at V and 9 bases at J, with 12 bases between the two ends. The CDR3 totals 14 residues. CDR1 WSHSY and CDR2 SAAADI come from the germline V gene.

Points on this clonotype: A much larger clone sits a single nucleotide away, making a read error possible. The rearrangement links TRBV5-1 to TRBJ2-7; 10 positions match TRBD2. The CDR3 runs 15 residues. Per germline, CDR1 SGHRS and CDR2 YFSETQ. The V segment lost 4 bases and the J segment 0 bases; nucleotides outside the gene matches: 4. This CDR3 reads CASSDGLAVSYEQYF. CDR3 DNA: TGCGCCAGCAGCGACGGACTAGCGGTCTCCTACGAGCAGTACTTC.

The rearrangement joins TRBV7-9 to TRBJ2-7; 11 bases are a match to TRBD2. This CDR3 comprises 16 residues. Germline trimming cut 6 bases from V and 4 bases from J; bases unmatched to any gene: 11. Germline CDR1 is SEHNR and CDR2 is FQNEAQ (reference sequence). The CDR3, as DNA: TGTGCCAGCAGTGAGATTAGCGGGAGGGAGAGGTACGAGCAGTACTTC. Translating it yields CASSEISGRERYEQYF. The whole variable domain, remainder taken from reference TRBV7-9 and TRBJ2-7, is DTGVSQNPRHKITKRGQNVTFRCDPISEHNRLYWYRQTLGQGPEFLTYFQNEAQLEKSRLLSDRFSAERPKGSFSTLEIQRTEQGDSAMYLCASSEISGRERYEQYFGPGTRLTVT.

The chain has TRBV7-3 and TRBJ2-5; D tentatively fits TRBD1 or TRBD2 (5 bases each). The V end lost 5 bases, the J end lost 5 bases, and 18 bases lay between the germline ends. The germline V gene encodes CDR1 SGHTA and CDR2 FQGTGA. The CDR3 consists of 15 residues. CDR3 sequence reads: CASSALSHEGETQYF. The CDR3 DNA is TGTGCCAGCAGCGCCCTGAGCCACGAGGGGGAGACCCAGTACTTC.

The rearrangement uses TRBV19 and TRBJ1-5; D gene uncertain. Per germline, CDR1 LNHDA and CDR2 SQIVND (reference sequence). This CDR3 region has 16 residues. V dropped 4 bases and J dropped 0 bases, with 13 bases sitting between them. CDR3 in DNA: TGTGCCAGTAGTACGCGGCAGGTTTATAGCAATCAGCCCCAGCATTTT. It yields the protein CASSTRQVYSNQPQHF.